What follows are 14 T cell receptor beta chains derived from one specimen sequenced in a study of cytomegalovirus exposure and HLA in healthy donors. Researchers ran the PCR with 60 Vbeta and 13 Jbeta primers. Sequenced by immunoSEQ multiplex PCR; TCRdb stores in-frame clones only, minus some. Of around 140,000 clones in the sample, around 65% were seen once. The sample comprised PBMCs. The receptors were gathered from a woman aged 55-70 years in good health and CMV-seronegative.

The CDR3 DNA reads as TGTGCCAGCAGGGGACACACAGGGTGGGGCTCAAATCAGCCCCAGCATTTT. Translated: CASRGHTGWGSNQPQHF. The chain uses TRBV25-1 and TRBJ1-5, with D maybe TRBD1 (6 bases). CDR1 is MGHDK, CDR2 SYGVNS, per germline. The V end lost 6 bases, the J end lost 4 bases, and 22 bases lay between the germline ends. The CDR3 runs to 17 residues.

The rearrangement joins TRBV13 to TRBJ2-7; the D is unclear. The CDR3 is 12 residues long. Trimming removed 5 bases from V and 3 bases from J, with 8 bases in between. CDR1 and CDR2 (germline): PRHDT, FYEKMQ (reference sequence). In DNA, the CDR3 is TGTGCCAGCAGCAACACCAACTACGAGCAGTACTTC. This encodes CASSNTNYEQYF.

This chain uses TRBV19 with TRBJ2-1; a possible D gene is TRBD2 (5 bases). The CDR3 loop spans 17 amino acids. The germline V gene has CDR1 LNHDA and CDR2 SQIVND (reference sequence). Trimming removed 1 base at V and 1 base at J, with 14 bases between. The CDR3: CASSIGARAFSYNEQFF. CDR3 in DNA: TGTGCCAGTAGTATAGGGGCGCGGGCTTTTTCCTACAATGAGCAGTTCTTC.

This clone has only a few counts. The chain has TRBV4-1 and TRBJ2-7, with TRBD1 matching over 7 bases. Trimming took 0 bases from V and 4 from J; bases not matched to a gene: 12. The CDR3 is 17 residues long. Germline V CDR1 and CDR2: MGHRA, YSYEKL. The CDR3 DNA reads as TGCGCCAGCAGCCAAGAGAGTGGAACAGGGGACCGATACGAGCAGTACTTC. The encoded protein is CASSQESGTGDRYEQYF.

This clone has more than one count but fewer than ten. J is TRBJ2-5 and V is TRBV5-1; 8 nucleotides match TRBD1. CDR3 length: 13 residues. V shed 4 bases and J 5 bases; nucleotides not matched to a gene: 4. Germline V lookup: CDR1 SGHRS, CDR2 YFSETQ. CDR3 residues: CASSLGQVETQYF. In nucleotides, the CDR3 is TGCGCCAGCAGCCTGGGACAGGTGGAGACCCAGTACTTC.

This chain uses TRBV29-1 with TRBJ2-1; 9 bases map to TRBD1. Germline CDR1 SQVTM, CDR2 ANQGSEA. The CDR3 is made up of 14 amino acids. Trimming at V came to 6 bases and at J to 6 bases, leaving 9 bases not matched to a gene. The CDR3 is CSVSDRGIFNEQFF. Here the CDR3 DNA reads TGCAGCGTGTCGGACAGGGGTATTTTCAATGAGCAGTTCTTC.

The chain employs TRBV7-9 and TRBJ1-1; no reliable D call. The V gene's germline CDR1 is SEHNR and CDR2 FQNEAQ (reference sequence). CDR3 length equals 14 residues. Trimming took 1 base from V and 1 from J, leaving 7 bases between them. The CDR3 region is CASSLVGRNTEAFF. As DNA, the CDR3 is TGTGCCAGCAGCTTAGTCGGGAGGAACACTGAAGCTTTCTTT.

V and J are TRBV5-4 and TRBJ1-1, with 11 bases identical to TRBD1. The CDR3 covers 15 residues. V lost 0 bases to trimming and J lost 6 bases; unmatched junction nucleotides: 4. Germline CDR1 and CDR2: SGHNT and YYREEE (reference sequence). CDR3 sequence (DNA): TGTGCCAGCAGCTTGGGTGGGACAGGGGGGGCTGAAGCTTTCTTT. Protein: CASSLGGTGGAEAFF.

This chain connects TRBV6-6 to TRBJ2-5; D is unresolved. Trimming pared 2 bases from V and 5 bases from J, leaving 9 bases between. The CDR3 spans 13 residues. The germline CDR1 and CDR2 sequences are MNHNY and SVGAGI (reference sequence). CDR3 in DNA: TGTGCCAGCAGTTACCAAGAGTCCGAGACCCAGTACTTC. This translates into CASSYQESETQYF.

This clone was counted a few times. V and J are TRBV6-5 and TRBJ2-7; D not resolved. The CDR3 is 12 amino acids. Trimming took 5 bases from V and 3 from J, leaving 8 bases between them. In germline, CDR1 is MNHEY, CDR2 SVGAGI. The CDR3 nucleotides read TGTGCCAGCAGTGAATCTAGCTACGAGCAGTACTTC. Protein: CASSESSYEQYF.

The genes are TRBV18 and TRBJ2-5, with 7 nucleotides matching TRBD1. The V gene end was trimmed by 5 bases and the J gene end by 2 bases; junction bases not matched to a gene: 2. The CDR3 has 13 residues. CDR1 is KGHSH, CDR2 LQKENI, per germline. Here the CDR3 reads CASSTGQQETQYF. The CDR3 DNA reads as TGTGCCAGCTCAACGGGACAGCAAGAGACCCAGTACTTC.

Concerning this clone: This same CDR3 is encoded by further DNA sequences in the sample. This rearrangement joins TRBV9 to TRBJ1-6; weak D call: TRBD1 (5 bases). V was clipped by 1 base and J by 4 bases, with 6 bases between them. Germline V gene data show CDR1 as SGDLS and CDR2 as YYNGEE. The CDR3 spans 14 residues. The CDR3 region has the DNA TGTGCCAGCAGCGTAAGGGGTTATAATTCACCCCTCCACTTT. This gives the protein CASSVRGYNSPLHF.

This clone has more than one count but fewer than ten. This chain connects TRBV6-1 to TRBJ2-3; no reliable D call. Germline V gene lookup returns CDR1 MNHNS and CDR2 SASEGT. V gave up 1 base and J gave up 3 bases, with 11 bases separating them. The CDR3 contains 15 residues. CDR3 nucleotides: TGTGCCAGCAGTGAAGTGGGTGTGAGGACAGATACGCAGTATTTT. This encodes CASSEVGVRTDTQYF.

The chain links TRBV5-6 to TRBJ2-7, with D maybe TRBD1 (6 bases). The V end was cut by 0 bases, the J end by 7 bases, with 8 bases between. CDR3 length equals 12 residues. Looked up from germline, CDR1 is SGHDT and CDR2 is YYEEEE. The CDR3 sequence is CASSLVQGEQYF. Here the CDR3 DNA reads TGTGCCAGCAGCTTGGTTCAGGGGGAGCAGTACTTC. Looking up the rest from reference TRBV5-6 and TRBJ2-7 gives the full variable domain: DAGVTQSPTHLIKTRGQQVTLRCSPKSGHDTVSWYQQALGQGPQFIFQYYEEEERQRGNFPDRFSGHQFPNYSSELNVNALLLGDSALYLCASSLVQGEQYFGPGTRLTVT.